The sequence of this TCR beta chain was determined in a study of tumor-infiltrating lymphocytes in primary liver carcinoma. Study information: T1-T3 N0M0 was the stage of the tumors, which were about 4 to 10 cm across.

The input was 450 to 550 ng total RNA; TCR beta cDNA was made from it with a constant-region primer. It was through three nested multiplex PCR rounds of slightly modified ARM-PCR that TCR beta libraries arose. The study ran its first two PCR rounds for roughly 11 cycles each, using TRBV1-TRBV30 forward primers and a C-beta reverse primer. Each CDR3 protein is one row after TCRdb ran MiXCR on the multiplex PCR reads. The table includes tens of thousands of distinct CDR3 sequences, around 70% detected once. Investigators took RNA and DNA out together from roughly 21-30 mg of unsorted bulk tissue. Study-level findings and limits: The difference in top-250-clone fraction between tumors and blood was significant, favoring tumors (p = 0.039).

Comment on this clonotype: Antigen specificity is unknown. A read error may produce the germline difference seen at one junction end.

Looked up from germline, CDR1 is SNHLY and CDR2 is FYNNEI. This CDR3 contains 14 residues. The rearrangement joins TRBV2 to TRBJ2-3; D is perhaps TRBD1 (5 bases). The sequencing input was liver tumor tissue from sampling region 1. Subset indicated: tumor region T1, superior pole. The receptor comes from a man aged 35-49 years with primary liver carcinoma and hepatitis B virus infection. The CDR3 region has the DNA TGTGCCAGCAGCCGAGCGTCAAGCACAGGTACGCAGTACTTT. This sequence encodes CASSRASSTGTQYF.